Described below is a single TCR beta chain sequence and its context. The CDR3 totals 14 residues. The V segment lost 3 bases and the J segment 3 bases; nucleotides outside the gene matches: 6. Germline V gene data show CDR1 as GTSNPN and CDR2 as SVGIG (reference sequence). Sequenced by immunoSEQ multiplex PCR; TCRdb stores in-frame clones only, minus some. Of around 300,000 clones listed, approximately 88% are singletons. This sample is drawn from a study of cytomegalovirus exposure and HLA in healthy donors. At the level of the study: The use of the same platform for the roughly 120 validation repertoires and the roughly 700 first-cohort repertoires was reported by a later analysis.

This rearrangement joins TRBV30 to TRBJ2-7; 9 bases align to TRBD2. This sequence originates from a man aged 25-45 years in good health and CMV-seronegative. The sequenced material came from PBMCs. The CDR3 region is CAWRPGTSIYEQYF. The CDR3 nucleotides read TGTGCCTGGAGGCCCGGGACTAGCATCTACGAGCAGTACTTC.